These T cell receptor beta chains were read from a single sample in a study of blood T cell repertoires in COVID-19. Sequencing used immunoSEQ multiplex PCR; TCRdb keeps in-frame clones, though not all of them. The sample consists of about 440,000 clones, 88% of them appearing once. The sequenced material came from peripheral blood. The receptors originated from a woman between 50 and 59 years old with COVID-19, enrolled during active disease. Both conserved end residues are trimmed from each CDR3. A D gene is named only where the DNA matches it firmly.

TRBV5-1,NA,ASSYDSRSGNTIY
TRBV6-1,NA,ASSEFGGSGEQY
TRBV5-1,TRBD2,ASSLLSGDTDTQY
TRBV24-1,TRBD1,ATSAWDRGKNEQF
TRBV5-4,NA,ASSSVGWGDIQY
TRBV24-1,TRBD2,ATATGTSSDTQY
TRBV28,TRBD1,ASRGRTGEYGYT
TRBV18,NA,ASSPKTGSTNEKLF
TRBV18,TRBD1,ASSPIQGAQAEAF
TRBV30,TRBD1,AWSRQGVGNEQY
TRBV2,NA,ASTGSYNEQF